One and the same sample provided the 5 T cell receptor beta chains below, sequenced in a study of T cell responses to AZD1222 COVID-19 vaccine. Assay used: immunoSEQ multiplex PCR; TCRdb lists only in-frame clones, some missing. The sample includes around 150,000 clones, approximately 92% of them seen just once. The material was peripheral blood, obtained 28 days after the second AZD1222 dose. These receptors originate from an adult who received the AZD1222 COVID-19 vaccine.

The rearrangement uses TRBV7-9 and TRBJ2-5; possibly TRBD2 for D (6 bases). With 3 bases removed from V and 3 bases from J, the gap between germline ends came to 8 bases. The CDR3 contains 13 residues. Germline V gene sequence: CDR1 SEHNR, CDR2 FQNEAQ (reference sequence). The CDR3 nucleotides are TGTGCCAGCAGCTTCTGGGGGGAAGAGACCCAGTACTTC. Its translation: CASSFWGEETQYF.

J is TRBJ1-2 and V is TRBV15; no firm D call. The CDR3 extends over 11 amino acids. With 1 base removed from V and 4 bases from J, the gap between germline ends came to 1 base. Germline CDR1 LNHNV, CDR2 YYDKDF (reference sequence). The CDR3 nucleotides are TGTGCCACCAGCAGAGGCTATGGCTACACCTTC. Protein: CATSRGYGYTF.

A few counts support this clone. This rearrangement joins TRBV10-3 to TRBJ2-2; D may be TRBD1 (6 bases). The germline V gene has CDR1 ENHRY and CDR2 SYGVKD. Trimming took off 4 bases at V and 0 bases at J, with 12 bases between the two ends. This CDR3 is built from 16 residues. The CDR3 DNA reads TGTGCCATCAGTGTATCCGGGACAACGAACACCGGGGAGCTGTTTTTT. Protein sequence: CAISVSGTTNTGELFF.

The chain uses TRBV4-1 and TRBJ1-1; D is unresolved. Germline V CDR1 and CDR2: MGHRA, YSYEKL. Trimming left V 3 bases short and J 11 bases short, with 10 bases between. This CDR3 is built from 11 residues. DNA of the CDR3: TGCGCCAGCAGCCAGGCTTCATGGGCTTTCTTT. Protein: CASSQASWAFF.

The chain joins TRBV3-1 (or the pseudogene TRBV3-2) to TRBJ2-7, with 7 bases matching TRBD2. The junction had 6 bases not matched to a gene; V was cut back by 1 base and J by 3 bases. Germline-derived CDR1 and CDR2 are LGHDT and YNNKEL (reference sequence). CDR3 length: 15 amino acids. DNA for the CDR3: TGTGCCAGCAGCCAAGCTACAGCGGGGAGCTACGAGCAGTACTTC. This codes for CASSQATAGSYEQYF.